The T cell receptor beta chain under discussion was sequenced for a study of vaccination and CD4 T cells after COVID-19. The wider study: The authors used overlapping spike peptides from SARS-CoV-2, HCoV-NL63, HCoV-OC43 and HCoV-229E to stimulate cells.

Cultured CD4+ T-cell DNA underwent Oncomine TCR Beta short-read sequencing. TCRdb recomputed calls from the PCR reads with MiXCR, one row per CDR3 protein. The data hold about 9,600 distinct CDR3 sequences, with approximately 27% observed a single time. On this clonotype itself: As yet, its antigen is unknown.

V was clipped by 0 bases and J by 5 bases; unmatched bases: 11. This CDR3 spans 18 amino acids. Germline V gene sequence: CDR1 SGHDN, CDR2 FVKESK. The treatment: roughly 11-day PBMC culture with coronavirus spike peptide pools or control peptides (ViraFEST assay). PCR tests turned positive between March and December 2020, before US Alpha, Beta and Delta variants. Researchers reported culturing 2.1 million or so PBMCs per well with 8.5 to 10 IU/ml IL-2 and 8 to 10 ug/ml peptide pools. This TCR came from a human donor who had recovered from COVID-19. This chain links TRBV14 with TRBJ2-1; TRBD2 matches 9 bases. The material sequenced was CD4+ T cells from blood, cultured in vitro, taken after SARS-CoV-2 vaccination. CDR3 residues: CASSQERRGTSRNNEQFF. The CDR3 DNA is TGTGCCAGCAGCCAAGAAAGGCGTGGGACTAGCCGAAACAATGAGCAGTTCTTC.